This T cell receptor (beta chain) was observed in a study of response to subunit inactivated influenza vaccine (dated by TCRdb to the late 2010s). Concerning the study at large: The study used deep quantitative T cell receptor repertoire profiling to track responses to a trivalent subunit inactivated influenza vaccine.

General study outcomes and caveats: It was suggested by the authors that each seasonal influenza vaccination may recruit only a limited number of new T cells.

A single count supports this clonotype. Its antigen remains undetermined. No much larger clonotype is one base removed from it; base qualities were not supplied. One read alone is a weak basis. The time point label on this specimen signifies: 45 to 55 days after influenza vaccine administration. The method behind the library was RT-PCR. Instrument used: Illumina HiSeq 2500. In TCRdb, the public reads were trimmed at Q25 with fastp and aligned with MiXCR, with productive beta chains retained. Rows with a matching CDR3 protein are joined into one entry that keeps the most common DNA and genes. This sample has 160,000 or so distinct CDR3 sequences in its table, and 11% of those were observed once. The top ten clones comprise 12% of the sample. CDR1 and CDR2 were assigned from the germline V gene (reference sequence) as LNHNV and YYDKDF. Cut back by 0 bases and 10 bases, the V and J ends lie 8 bases apart. From its cysteine to its phenylalanine, the CDR3 spans 12 amino acids. The DNA shown is the 36-base CDR3, in frame from base 1.

The source was non-naive T cells sorted from PBMCs, collected more than 35 days after vaccination. The cell subset or site label, as the study defines it: memory T cell fraction. The sequence was obtained from a man aged 50-59 years who received an inactivated influenza vaccine. Donor details come from another sample of the same person, matched by shared clones. Recombination linked TRBV15 to TRBJ2-3, with the D assignment possibly TRBD1 or TRBD2, given 5 matching bases for each. CDR3 reads: CATSREGTAQYF. At the DNA level, the sequence is TGTGCCACCAGCAGAGAGGGGACCGCGCAGTATTTT. With all but the CDR3 taken from the reference TRBV15 and TRBJ2-3 genes, the full variable domain is: DAMVIQNPRYQVTQFGKPVTLSCSQTLNHNVMYWYQQKSSQAPKLLFHYYDKDFNNEADTPDNFQSRRPNTSFCFLDIRSPGLGDTAMYLCATSREGTAQYFGPGTRLTVL.